The 26 T cell receptor beta chains listed next were all sequenced from one sample in a study of CD8 T cells in Susac syndrome. The authors reverse transcribed roughly 0.5 to 1 ug RNA with random hexamers. TCRdb analysed the immunoSEQ multiplex PCR reads with MiXCR anew, one entry per CDR3 protein. The data show roughly 150,000 distinct CDR3 sequences, 92% seen once. The sequenced sample consisted of CD4+ T cells from PBMCs. These receptors were taken from a human donor in good health.

This chain joins TRBV19 and TRBJ1-1; tentative D call: TRBD1 (6 bases). V was trimmed by 4 bases and J by 4 bases, leaving 13 bases between them. Germline CDR1 and CDR2: LNHDA and SQIVND (reference sequence). This CDR3 is built from 14 residues. CDR3 bases: TGTGCCAGTAGTACCAGGACAGAGGGCACTGAAGCTTTCTTT. This gives the protein CASSTRTEGTEAFF.

The chain couples TRBV7-2 to TRBJ2-4; tentative D call: TRBD2 (6 bases). Trimming removed 5 bases from V and 6 bases from J, with 11 bases in between. Germline CDR1 SGHTA, CDR2 FQGNSA. The CDR3 is made up of 13 amino acids. CDR3 region: CASSPRRVNIQYF. CDR3 sequence (DNA): TGTGCCAGCAGCCCCAGGAGGGTAAACATTCAGTACTTC.

The rearrangement uses TRBV7-3 and TRBJ2-3, with 7 bases lining up with TRBD1. Germline trimming cut 4 bases from V and 3 bases from J; bases unmatched to any gene: 1. Germline V gene sequence: CDR1 SGHTA, CDR2 FQGTGA. This CDR3 region has 13 residues. The CDR3 sequence: CASSWGQTDTQYF. The CDR3 DNA follows: TGTGCCAGCAGCTGGGGACAGACAGATACGCAGTATTTT.

The chain uses TRBV24-1 and TRBJ2-2, with 9 nucleotides matching TRBD2. Losses at the gene ends were 3 bases for V and 6 bases for J; bases not matched to a gene: 10. In germline, CDR1 is KGHDR, CDR2 SFDVKD. The CDR3 consists of 17 residues. The CDR3 DNA reads as TGTGCCACCAGTGATATGGCGGGAGGGCCGCGGGCCGGGGAGCTGTTTTTT. This codes for CATSDMAGGPRAGELFF.

J is TRBJ2-3 and V is TRBV4-3; unclear D gene. This CDR3 region has 14 residues. Germline values: CDR1 LGHNA, CDR2 YSLEER. V lost 0 bases and J 2 bases, leaving 6 bases between the germline ends. The CDR3 loop reads CASSQDPNTDTQYF. The CDR3 DNA sequence: TGCGCCAGCAGCCAAGATCCTAACACAGATACGCAGTATTTT.

This sequence joins TRBV28 and TRBJ2-3, with D possibly being TRBD2 (5 bases). V was trimmed by 2 bases and J by 8 bases, leaving 8 bases between them. The CDR3 has 12 residues. From germline, CDR1 is MDHEN and CDR2 SYDVKM. CDR3 protein: CASSLGLATQYF. CDR3 nucleotide sequence: TGTGCCAGCAGTTTAGGGCTAGCTACGCAGTATTTT.

The chain has TRBV7-6 and TRBJ2-6; D gene unclear. Trimming took 5 bases from V and 0 from J, leaving 5 bases between them. This CDR3 is 14 amino acids long. Germline loops: CDR1 SGHVS, CDR2 FNYEAQ. CDR3 in DNA: TGTGCCAGCAGCCAGGACTCTGGGGCCAACGTCCTGACTTTC. As protein: CASSQDSGANVLTF.

The CDR3 bases are TGTGCCAGCTCACCGGGGATAACTGCGAACACCGGGGAGCTGTTTTTT. It yields the protein CASSPGITANTGELFF. The rearrangement links TRBV18 to TRBJ2-2; D unclear. This CDR3 region has 16 residues. Trimming took 3 bases from V and 0 from J, leaving 11 bases between them. The germline V gene has CDR1 KGHSH and CDR2 LQKENI.

This rearrangement joins TRBV19 to TRBJ2-1; tentative D call: TRBD1 (5 bases). Germline CDR1 and CDR2: LNHDA and SQIVND (reference sequence). V lost 8 bases to trimming and J lost 5 bases, with 16 bases between them. CDR3 length: 14 residues. Written as DNA, the CDR3 is TGTGCCAGTCAGTCCCGCAGGGTCGACAATGAGCAGTTCTTC. Translating gives CASQSRRVDNEQFF. Using reference TRBV19 and TRBJ2-1 for the parts outside the CDR3, the full variable domain is DGGITQSPKYLFRKEGQNVTLSCEQNLNHDAMYWYRQDPGQGLRLIYYSQIVNDFQKGDIAEGYSVSREKKESFPLTVTSAQKNPTAFYLCASQSRRVDNEQFFGPGTRLTVL.

This clonotype was seen just once. The CDR3 region is CSARTSLDPKETQYF. The CDR3 DNA reads as TGCAGTGCCAGAACCTCTTTGGACCCCAAAGAGACCCAGTACTTC. The rearrangement joins TRBV20-1 to TRBJ2-5; D is unresolved. This CDR3 is built from 15 residues. Trimming left V 6 bases short and J 3 bases short, with 20 bases between. Looked up from germline, CDR1 is DFQATT and CDR2 is SNEGSKA (reference sequence).

J is TRBJ2-2 and V is TRBV7-2; D is tentatively TRBD1 or TRBD2 (6 bases each). The germline V gene has CDR1 SGHTA and CDR2 FQGNSA. This CDR3 is built from 17 residues. The ends were cut back, 5 bases at V and 7 bases at J, with 23 bases in the middle. Here the CDR3 reads CASSPAYSRGAGGELFF. The CDR3 DNA is TGTGCCAGCAGCCCGGCGTATTCTAGGGGGGCTGGCGGGGAGCTGTTTTTT.

This chain uses TRBV28 with TRBJ2-4; 7 bases align to TRBD1. The CDR3 is made up of 15 amino acids. Germline V gene sequence: CDR1 MDHEN, CDR2 SYDVKM. V was clipped by 5 bases and J by 0 bases; unmatched bases: 4. The CDR3 sequence: CASSPTGLAKNIQYF. CDR3 DNA sequence: TGTGCCAGCAGTCCGACAGGGCTAGCCAAAAACATTCAGTACTTC.

V usage is TRBV4-1 and J usage is TRBJ2-1; D is possibly TRBD2 (7 bases). Trimming took off 3 bases at V and 8 bases at J, with 20 bases between the two ends. Germline loops: CDR1 MGHRA, CDR2 YSYEKL. This CDR3 is built from 16 residues. CDR3 nucleotides: TGCGCCAGCAGCCAGGCCTCCGGGGGGCATGGGGATGAGCAGTTCTTC. This translates into CASSQASGGHGDEQFF.

This clonotype was observed once. The rearrangement uses TRBV28 and TRBJ1-2; weak D call: TRBD1 (5 bases). The CDR3 covers 17 residues. The V end lost 5 bases, the J end lost 5 bases, and 24 bases lay between the germline ends. Germline V lookup: CDR1 MDHEN, CDR2 SYDVKM. The CDR3, as DNA: TGTGCCAGCAGTCATATCCGACAGTTTCTTCAGGAGTATGGCTACACCTTC. This codes for CASSHIRQFLQEYGYTF.

The chain employs TRBV28 and TRBJ2-7; 7 nucleotides align to TRBD1. CDR3 length equals 17 residues. CDR1 is MDHEN and CDR2 is SYDVKM in the germline V gene. Trimming cost V 5 bases and J 0 bases; bases outside gene matches: 13. CDR3 in amino acids: CASSPWRRDRNSYEQYF. The CDR3 DNA reads as TGTGCCAGCAGTCCCTGGCGCCGGGACAGAAACTCCTACGAGCAGTACTTC.

This sequence joins TRBV5-1 and TRBJ2-1; the match to TRBD2 covers 10 bases. Germline V lookup: CDR1 SGHRS, CDR2 YFSETQ. V dropped 0 bases and J dropped 6; count of bases not matched to a gene: 9. The CDR3 is 17 amino acids. The CDR3 region is CASSLASGGAFLNEQFF. The CDR3 region has the DNA TGCGCCAGCAGCTTGGCCAGCGGGGGGGCCTTTCTCAATGAGCAGTTCTTC. The whole variable domain, filled in from reference TRBV5-1 and TRBJ2-1, reads KAGVTQTPRYLIKTRGQQVTLSCSPISGHRSVSWYQQTPGQGLQFLFEYFSETQRNKGNFPGRFSGRQFSNSRSEMNVSTLELGDSALYLCASSLASGGAFLNEQFFGPGTRLTVL.

This chain connects TRBV27 to TRBJ2-7, with a tentative D call TRBD1 (5 bases). There are 16 residues in the CDR3. V was trimmed by 5 bases and J by 1 base, leaving 18 bases between them. Germline V gene lookup returns CDR1 MNHEY and CDR2 SMNVEV (reference sequence). The CDR3 sequence: CASSVSRQGRSYEQYF. The CDR3 nucleotides read TGTGCCAGCAGTGTTTCTCGCCAGGGAAGATCCTACGAGCAGTACTTC.

This chain joins TRBV28 and TRBJ1-1; 8 bases match TRBD1. V was pared by 4 bases and J by 4 bases, with 8 bases of the junction left unmatched. CDR3 length: 15 amino acids. Per the germline V gene, CDR1 is MDHEN and CDR2 is SYDVKM. The CDR3 here is CASSSRTGKGTEAFF. DNA for the CDR3: TGTGCCAGCAGTTCTCGGACAGGGAAGGGCACTGAAGCTTTCTTT. Variable domain in full (rest from reference TRBV28 and TRBJ1-1): DVKVTQSSRYLVKRTGEKVFLECVQDMDHENMFWYRQDPGLGLRLIYFSYDVKMKEKGDIPEGYSVSREKKERFSLILESASTNQTSMYLCASSSRTGKGTEAFFGQGTRLTVV.

The chain recombines TRBV20-1 with TRBJ1-4; possible D gene TRBD1, 6 bases. The CDR3 contains 14 residues. Germline V lookup: CDR1 DFQATT, CDR2 SNEGSKA (reference sequence). The V end was cut by 3 bases, the J end by 6 bases, with 14 bases between. CDR3 residues: CSARGGATDEKLFF. The CDR3 region has the DNA TGCAGTGCTAGGGGGGGCGCGACGGATGAAAAACTGTTTTTT.

The V and J genes are TRBV4-3 and TRBJ2-1, with D uncertain. Germline V gene data show CDR1 as LGHNA and CDR2 as YSLEER. Trimming left V 4 bases short and J 10 bases short, with 14 bases between. This CDR3 contains 13 residues. For the CDR3, the DNA is TGCGCCAGCAGCCCTAGACGTGTCGAGGAGCAGTTCTTC. Its protein is CASSPRRVEEQFF.

V and J are TRBV6-2 or TRBV6-3 and TRBJ1-1; D ambiguous. Looked up from germline, CDR1 is MNHEY and CDR2 is SVGEGT. The CDR3 extends over 15 amino acids. Trimming removed 8 bases from V and 5 bases from J, with 21 bases in between. Here the CDR3 DNA reads TGTGCCAGCGGAGATATCGTCGACCGGGCTACTGAAGCTTTCTTT. It yields the protein CASGDIVDRATEAFF.

The gene calls are TRBV5-4 and TRBJ2-3; TRBD1 or TRBD2 may be the D gene (5 bases each). V was shortened by 2 bases and J by 4 bases, with 14 bases between the two germline ends. Per the germline V gene, CDR1 is SGHNT and CDR2 is YYREEE (reference sequence). CDR3 size: 15 residues. The CDR3 DNA follows: TGTGCCAGCAGCTTCCTTTCCCGGGGCGCAGATACGCAGTATTTT. Its translation is CASSFLSRGADTQYF.

The rearrangement uses TRBV20-1 and TRBJ1-4, with unresolved D. The CDR3 contains 16 residues. The ends were cut back, 1 base at V and 4 bases at J, with 16 bases in the middle. Germline CDR1 is DFQATT and CDR2 is SNEGSKA (reference sequence). The DNA of the CDR3 is TGCAGTGCTAGAGGAACGAGACGGGGAGATAATGAAAAACTGTTTTTT. As protein: CSARGTRRGDNEKLFF.

The chain has TRBV12-3 or TRBV12-4 and TRBJ2-3, with D maybe TRBD2 (6 bases). The CDR3 covers 17 residues. Trimming took off 3 bases at V and 1 base at J, with 17 bases between the two ends. DNA of the CDR3: TGTGCCAGCAGTTTGCGACGGGGCGGGGTTGGCACAGATACGCAGTATTTT. Translation gives CASSLRRGGVGTDTQYF.

This rearrangement joins TRBV7-3 to TRBJ2-1; 7 positions match TRBD2. Trimming removed 1 base from V and 6 bases from J; junction bases left unmatched: 6. Per the germline V gene, CDR1 is SGHTA and CDR2 is FQGTGA. CDR3 size: 15 residues. CDR3 coding DNA: TGTGCCAGCAGCTTAAGGGCGGGAGCCGGCAATGAGCAGTTCTTC. Translated, it gives CASSLRAGAGNEQFF.

The chain has TRBV19 and TRBJ1-1; 9 bases align to TRBD1. The germline CDR1 and CDR2 sequences are LNHDA and SQIVND (reference sequence). The CDR3 has 14 amino acids. V shed 5 bases, J shed 4 bases, and the junction held 5 bases outside the gene matches. The CDR3 bases are TGTGCCAGTAGTGCTCGACAGGGGGTCACTGAAGCTTTCTTT. Protein: CASSARQGVTEAFF.